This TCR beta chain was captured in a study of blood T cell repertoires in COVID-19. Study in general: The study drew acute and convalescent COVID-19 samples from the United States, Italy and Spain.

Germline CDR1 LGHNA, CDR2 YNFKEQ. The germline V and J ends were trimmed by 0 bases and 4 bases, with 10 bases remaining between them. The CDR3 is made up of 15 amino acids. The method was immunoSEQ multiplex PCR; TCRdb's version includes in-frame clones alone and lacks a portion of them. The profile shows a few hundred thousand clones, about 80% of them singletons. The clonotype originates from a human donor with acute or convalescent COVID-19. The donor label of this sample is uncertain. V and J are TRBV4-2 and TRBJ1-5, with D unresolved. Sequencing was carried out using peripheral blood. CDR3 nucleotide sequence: TGTGCCAGCAGCCAAGATGCGAGTCCTAATCAGCCCCAGCATTTT. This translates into CASSQDASPNQPQHF.